Detailed here is one TCR beta chain. Its recognized antigen is unknown. It has no much larger one-base neighbor in the sample; base qualities were not kept. This sample is drawn from a study of shared clonotypes between healthy human individuals (dated by TCRdb to about 2020). Background for the entire study: A couple of women and a few men aged 18 to 49 years were included in the cohort. Between about 0.94 and 10 billion PBMCs per donor were obtained by leukapheresis. Libraries were prepared and TCR repertoires were sequenced by different laboratories using diverse techniques, in order to increase sequencing depth and limit assay-specific biases. To estimate repertoire size and how much clonotype sharing occurs between individuals, the study deeply sequenced the blood TCR repertoires of five healthy adults. For each donor, CD4 naive and CD4 memory were each run on three plates, CD8 naive on two plates, and CD8 memory on one plate. The paper's findings and limits, for the study overall: Pairwise subsampling led to the expectation that sequencing depth would affect the degree of clonotype sharing among donors. Even with the large sequencing depth, rarefaction of the sorted-subset datasets indicated that sequencing was incomplete. Because the study included a small number of donors, the genetic and exposure-history diversity represented was limited. Higher generation probabilities were observed for clonotypes shared by all four sorted-subset donors than for non-shared clonotypes. Sampling was restricted to blood, and TCR repertoires in tissue are likely to differ from TCR repertoires in blood. Sharing across four donors was observed for about 5% of naive CD4, over 3% of naive CD8, over 2% of memory CD4, and over 0.3% of memory CD8 clonotypes. Larger estimated clonotype richness was generally found for naive subsets than for memory subsets.

Using the deep immunoSEQ assay, multiplex PCR amplified TCR CDR3 regions from genomic DNA. Genomic DNA extracted from each cell subset was distributed evenly over all wells of several immunoSEQ 96-well plates, and each plate served as one replicate. For sorted subsets, about 210 ng of genomic DNA, equivalent to around 29,000 T cell genomes, went into each replicate PCR. Purified libraries were quantified with a Qubit 3.0 fluorometer, sized on a Bioanalyzer 2100, and re-quantified with the KAPA Library Quantification kit. Each immunoSEQ 96-well plate was sequenced on its own single-read 150-cycle Illumina NextSeq 550 flow cell. As for how the authors treated the data: Because the immunoSEQ output included only junctional sequences and no quality scores, the filtering could not be the same as the filtering used for full-length reads. To assign V/J genes and CDR3, sequences were annotated against IMGT germline references using PyIR, a Python wrapper for IgBLAST v1.9. Any read was removed if the V/J assignment was weak (E-value above 1e-6), the CDR3 was missing, or the read contained stop codons, out-of-frame junctions, or ambiguous translated residues. A V3J clonotype was defined by an identical inferred V gene, J gene, and CDR3 amino acid sequence. Percentage overlap between repertoires was calculated by dividing the number of shared unique clonotypes by the size of the smaller repertoire. Three approaches were used to assess repertoire richness: RTK rarefaction, the Chao1 estimator, and Recon v2.1 estimates of unobserved clonotypes. Generation probabilities for all TCRbeta clonotypes obtained by the gDNA method from a handful of donors were computed using OLGA. What TCRdb holds here is the immuneACCESS table cut down to in-frame rearrangements. Part of the clones is not present; checked against another copy, under half of the missing clones reflect an unresolved V gene, and the others are unexplained. Clone size and the V and J calls come from that table; the DNA yielded D and trimming. Counted in this sample were around 600,000 clones; 85% to 95% of them appeared once. Around 0.11% of the sample lies in the top ten.

The CDR3 starts with the cysteine, ends with the phenylalanine, and has 14 residues. The read is trimmed to its CDR3 DNA, 42 bases read in frame from base 1. V gives up 3 bases and J gives up 1 base, and the segment between their germline ends measures 6 bases. The germline V gene supplies CDR1 WSHSY and CDR2 SAAADI. CD8 naive samples were CD45RO-negative cells positively selected for CCR7, giving a CD45RA+CCR7+ population that excluded TemRA cells. The donors were healthy, HIV-negative adults who had no recently reported acute infections or vaccinations. Every donor was a Caucasian adult residing in Nashville, Tennessee, USA. After blood collection by leukapheresis, PBMCs were isolated using Ficoll-Histopaque density gradient centrifugation and then cryopreserved in the vapor phase of liquid nitrogen. Purity and quantity of every magnetically sorted T cell population were checked by analytical flow cytometry. Each sorted fraction had its genomic DNA isolated and then quantified by UV absorbance on a Nanodrop 2000c.

The TCR sequence derives from a woman in her 30s in good health. The chain employs TRBV10-2 and TRBJ1-4; a tentative D call is TRBD1 (5 bases match). The material sequenced was naive CD8+ T cells sorted from blood. Taken with the paper, the label for cell subset or site translates to: CD45RA+CCR7+. The CDR3 is CASSDQGTNEKLFF. The bases read TGCGCCAGCAGTGATCAGGGAACTAATGAAAAACTGTTTTTT.